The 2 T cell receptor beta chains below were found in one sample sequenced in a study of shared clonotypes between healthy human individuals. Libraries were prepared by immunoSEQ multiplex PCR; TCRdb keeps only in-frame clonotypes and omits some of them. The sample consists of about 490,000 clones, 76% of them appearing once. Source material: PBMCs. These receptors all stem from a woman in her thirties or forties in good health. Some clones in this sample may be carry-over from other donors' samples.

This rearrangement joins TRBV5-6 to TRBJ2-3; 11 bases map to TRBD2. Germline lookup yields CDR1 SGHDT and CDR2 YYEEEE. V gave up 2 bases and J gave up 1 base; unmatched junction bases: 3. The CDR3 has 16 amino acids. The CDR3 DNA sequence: TGTGCCAGCAGCTTACTAGCGGGAGTTGGCACAGATACGCAGTATTTT. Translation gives CASSLLAGVGTDTQYF.

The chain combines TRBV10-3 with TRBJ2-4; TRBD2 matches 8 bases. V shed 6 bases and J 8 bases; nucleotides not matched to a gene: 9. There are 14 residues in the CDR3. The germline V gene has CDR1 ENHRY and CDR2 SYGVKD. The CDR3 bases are TGTGCCATCAGCCTAGAGCGGCGGGGGGACATTCAGTACTTC. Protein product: CAISLERRGDIQYF.